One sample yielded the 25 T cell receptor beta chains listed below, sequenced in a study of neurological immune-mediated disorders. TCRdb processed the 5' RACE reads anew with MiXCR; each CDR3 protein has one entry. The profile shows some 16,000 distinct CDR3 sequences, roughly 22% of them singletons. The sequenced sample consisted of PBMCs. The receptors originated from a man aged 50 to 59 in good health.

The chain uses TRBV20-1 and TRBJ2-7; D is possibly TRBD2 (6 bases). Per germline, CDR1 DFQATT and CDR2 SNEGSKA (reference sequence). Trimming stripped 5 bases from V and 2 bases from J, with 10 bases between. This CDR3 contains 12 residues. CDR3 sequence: CSAGGPTYEQYF. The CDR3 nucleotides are TGCAGTGCTGGAGGGCCGACCTACGAGCAGTACTTC.

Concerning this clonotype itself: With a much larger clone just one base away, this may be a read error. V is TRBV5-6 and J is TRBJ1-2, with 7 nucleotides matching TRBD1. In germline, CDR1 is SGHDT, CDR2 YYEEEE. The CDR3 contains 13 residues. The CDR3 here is CASSDRVNYGHTF. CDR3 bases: TGTGCCAGCAGCGACAGGGTTAACTATGGCCACACCTTC.

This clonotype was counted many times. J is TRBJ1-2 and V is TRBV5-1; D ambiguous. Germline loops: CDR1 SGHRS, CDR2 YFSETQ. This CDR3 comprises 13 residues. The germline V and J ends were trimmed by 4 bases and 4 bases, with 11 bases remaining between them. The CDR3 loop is CASSVDSGYGYTF. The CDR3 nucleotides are TGCGCCAGCAGCGTGGACTCGGGCTATGGCTACACCTTC.

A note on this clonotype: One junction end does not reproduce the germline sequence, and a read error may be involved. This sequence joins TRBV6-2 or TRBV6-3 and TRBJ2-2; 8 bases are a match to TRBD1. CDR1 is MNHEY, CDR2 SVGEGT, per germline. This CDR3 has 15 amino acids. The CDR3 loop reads CASIRDRLNIGELFF. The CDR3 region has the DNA TGTGCCAGCATTAGGGACAGGCTGAACATCGGGGAGCTGTTTTTT.

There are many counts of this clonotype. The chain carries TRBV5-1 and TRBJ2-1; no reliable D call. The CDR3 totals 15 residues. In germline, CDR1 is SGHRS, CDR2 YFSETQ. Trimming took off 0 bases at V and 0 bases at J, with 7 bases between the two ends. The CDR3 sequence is CASSLGVPSYNEQFF. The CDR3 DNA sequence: TGCGCCAGCAGCTTGGGGGTTCCCTCCTACAATGAGCAGTTCTTC.

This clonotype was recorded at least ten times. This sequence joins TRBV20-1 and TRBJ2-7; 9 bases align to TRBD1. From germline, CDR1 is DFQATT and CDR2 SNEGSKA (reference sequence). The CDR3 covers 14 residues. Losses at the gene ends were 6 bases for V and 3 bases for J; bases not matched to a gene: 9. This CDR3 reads CSATTGTGIYEQYF. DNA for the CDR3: TGCAGTGCCACTACCGGGACAGGGATCTACGAGCAGTACTTC.

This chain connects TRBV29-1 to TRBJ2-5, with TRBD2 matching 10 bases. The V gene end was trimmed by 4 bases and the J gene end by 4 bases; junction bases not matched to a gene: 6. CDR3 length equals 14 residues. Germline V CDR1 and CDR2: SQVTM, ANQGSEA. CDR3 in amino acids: CSVVFRTSGETQYF. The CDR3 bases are TGCAGCGTTGTTTTTCGGACTAGCGGAGAGACCCAGTACTTC. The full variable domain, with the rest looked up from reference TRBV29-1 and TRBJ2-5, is SAVISQKPSRDICQRGTSLTIQCQVDSQVTMMFWYRQQPGQSLTLIATANQGSEATYESGFVIDKFPISRPNLTFSTLTVSNMSPEDSSIYLCSVVFRTSGETQYFGPGTRLLVL.

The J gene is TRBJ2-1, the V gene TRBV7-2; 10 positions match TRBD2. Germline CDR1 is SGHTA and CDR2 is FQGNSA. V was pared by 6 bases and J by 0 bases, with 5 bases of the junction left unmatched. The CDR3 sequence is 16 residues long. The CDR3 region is CASSPGLAFSYNEQFF. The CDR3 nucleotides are TGTGCCAGCAGTCCGGGACTAGCGTTCTCCTACAATGAGCAGTTCTTC.

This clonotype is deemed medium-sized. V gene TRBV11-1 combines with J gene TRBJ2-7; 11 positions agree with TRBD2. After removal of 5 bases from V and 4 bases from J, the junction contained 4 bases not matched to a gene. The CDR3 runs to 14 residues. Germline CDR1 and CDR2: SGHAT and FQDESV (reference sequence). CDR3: CASSKLAGAYEQYF. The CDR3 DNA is TGTGCCAGCAGCAAACTAGCGGGAGCTTACGAGCAGTACTTC.

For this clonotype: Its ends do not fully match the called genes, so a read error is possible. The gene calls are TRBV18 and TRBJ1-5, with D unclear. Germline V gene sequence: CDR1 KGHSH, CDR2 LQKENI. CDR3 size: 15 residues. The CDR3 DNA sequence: TGTGCCAGATCACCTGACGTGGGTGGGCTTCAGCCCCAGCATTTT. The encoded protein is CARSPDVGGLQPQHF.

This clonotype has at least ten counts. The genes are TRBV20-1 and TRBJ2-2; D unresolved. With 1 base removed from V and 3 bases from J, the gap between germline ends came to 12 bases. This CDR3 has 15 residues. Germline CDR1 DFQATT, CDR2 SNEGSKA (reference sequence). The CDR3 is CSARVAARDTGELFF. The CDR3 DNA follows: TGCAGTGCTAGAGTCGCGGCCAGAGACACCGGGGAGCTGTTTTTT.

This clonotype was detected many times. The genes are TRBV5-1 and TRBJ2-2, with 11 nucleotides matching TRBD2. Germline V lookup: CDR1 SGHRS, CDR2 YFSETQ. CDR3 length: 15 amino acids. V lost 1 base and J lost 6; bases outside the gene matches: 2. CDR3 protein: CASSLTSGGPGELFF. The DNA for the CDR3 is TGCGCCAGCAGCTTGACTAGCGGGGGTCCCGGGGAGCTGTTTTTT.

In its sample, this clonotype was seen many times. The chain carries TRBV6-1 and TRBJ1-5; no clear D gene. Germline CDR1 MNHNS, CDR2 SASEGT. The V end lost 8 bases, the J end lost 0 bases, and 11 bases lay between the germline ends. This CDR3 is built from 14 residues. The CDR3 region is CASRADYSNQPQHF. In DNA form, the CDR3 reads TGTGCCAGCCGGGCAGATTATAGCAATCAGCCCCAGCATTTT.

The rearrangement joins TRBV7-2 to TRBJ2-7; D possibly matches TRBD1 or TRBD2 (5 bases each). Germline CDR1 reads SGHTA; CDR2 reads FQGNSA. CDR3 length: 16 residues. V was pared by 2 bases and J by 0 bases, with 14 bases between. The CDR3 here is CASSLSGTSSSYEQYF. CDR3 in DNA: TGTGCCAGCAGCTTATCCGGGACGTCGAGCTCCTACGAGCAGTACTTC.

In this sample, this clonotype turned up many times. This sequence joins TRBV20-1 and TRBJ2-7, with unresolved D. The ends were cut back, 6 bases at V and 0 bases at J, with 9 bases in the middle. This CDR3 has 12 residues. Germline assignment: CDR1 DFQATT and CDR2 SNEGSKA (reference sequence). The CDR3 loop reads CSAAGPSYEQYF. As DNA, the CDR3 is TGCAGTGCCGCAGGACCCTCCTACGAGCAGTACTTC.

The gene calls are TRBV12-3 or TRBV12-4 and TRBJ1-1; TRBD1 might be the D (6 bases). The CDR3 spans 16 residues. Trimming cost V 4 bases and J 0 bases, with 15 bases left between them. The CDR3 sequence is CASSSPQGQMNTEAFF. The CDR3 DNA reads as TGTGCCAGCAGTTCGCCACAGGGTCAGATGAACACTGAAGCTTTCTTT.

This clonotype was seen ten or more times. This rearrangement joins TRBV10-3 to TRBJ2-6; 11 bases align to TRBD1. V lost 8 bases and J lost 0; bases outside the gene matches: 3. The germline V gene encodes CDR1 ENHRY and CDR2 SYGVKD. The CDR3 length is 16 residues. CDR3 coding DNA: TGTGCCATCGGGACAGGGGGGAACTCTGGGGCCAACGTCCTGACTTTC. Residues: CAIGTGGNSGANVLTF.

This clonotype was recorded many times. The CDR3 region is CASSWDGANYGYTF. The CDR3 DNA follows: TGCGCCAGCAGCTGGGACGGTGCTAACTATGGCTACACCTTC. The chain uses TRBV5-1 and TRBJ1-2; D is perhaps TRBD1 (5 bases). Germline loops: CDR1 SGHRS, CDR2 YFSETQ. CDR3 length: 14 residues. V was clipped by 3 bases and J by 0 bases, with 9 bases between them. Full variable domain (rest looked up from reference TRBV5-1 and TRBJ1-2): KAGVTQTPRYLIKTRGQQVTLSCSPISGHRSVSWYQQTPGQGLQFLFEYFSETQRNKGNFPGRFSGRQFSNSRSEMNVSTLELGDSALYLCASSWDGANYGYTFGSGTRLTVV.

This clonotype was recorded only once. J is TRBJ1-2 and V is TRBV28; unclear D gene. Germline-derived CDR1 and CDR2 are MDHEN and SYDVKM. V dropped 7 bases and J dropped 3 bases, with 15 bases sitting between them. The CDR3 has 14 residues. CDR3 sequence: CASTRSPHDYGYTF. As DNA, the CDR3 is TGTGCCAGCACTAGGTCCCCCCACGACTATGGCTACACCTTC.

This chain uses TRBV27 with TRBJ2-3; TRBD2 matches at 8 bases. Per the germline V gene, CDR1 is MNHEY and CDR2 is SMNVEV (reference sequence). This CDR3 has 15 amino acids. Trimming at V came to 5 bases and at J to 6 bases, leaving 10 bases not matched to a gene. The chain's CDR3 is CASSTFRLAPDTQYF. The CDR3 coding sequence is TGTGCCAGCAGTACATTCCGACTAGCGCCGGATACGCAGTATTTT.

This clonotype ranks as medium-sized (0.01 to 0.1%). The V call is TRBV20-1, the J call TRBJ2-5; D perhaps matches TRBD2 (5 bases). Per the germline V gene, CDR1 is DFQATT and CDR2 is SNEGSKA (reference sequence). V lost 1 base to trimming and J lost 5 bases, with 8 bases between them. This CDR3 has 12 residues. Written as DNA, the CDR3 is TGCAGTGCTAGAGGGCTAGCCGAGACCCAGTACTTC. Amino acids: CSARGLAETQYF.

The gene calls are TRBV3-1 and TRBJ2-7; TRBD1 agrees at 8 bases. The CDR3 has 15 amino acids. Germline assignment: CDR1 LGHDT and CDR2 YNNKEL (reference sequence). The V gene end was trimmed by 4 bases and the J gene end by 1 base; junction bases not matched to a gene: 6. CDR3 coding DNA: TGTGCCAGCAGCCCCCGGACAGGGTTTTCCTACGAGCAGTACTTC. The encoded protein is CASSPRTGFSYEQYF.

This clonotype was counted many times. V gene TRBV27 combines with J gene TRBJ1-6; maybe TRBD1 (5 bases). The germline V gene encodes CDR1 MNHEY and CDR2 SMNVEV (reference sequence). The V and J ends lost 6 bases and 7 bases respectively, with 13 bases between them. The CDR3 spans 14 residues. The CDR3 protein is CASSTGTGNSPLHF. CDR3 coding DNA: TGTGCCAGCAGCACCGGGACGGGAAATTCACCCCTCCACTTT.

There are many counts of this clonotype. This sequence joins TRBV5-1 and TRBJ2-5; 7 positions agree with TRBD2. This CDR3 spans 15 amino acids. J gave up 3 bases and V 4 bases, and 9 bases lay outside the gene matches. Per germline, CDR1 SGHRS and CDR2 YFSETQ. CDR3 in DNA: TGCGCCAGCAGCAAAACAGCGGGATCTGAAGAGACCCAGTACTTC. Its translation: CASSKTAGSEETQYF.

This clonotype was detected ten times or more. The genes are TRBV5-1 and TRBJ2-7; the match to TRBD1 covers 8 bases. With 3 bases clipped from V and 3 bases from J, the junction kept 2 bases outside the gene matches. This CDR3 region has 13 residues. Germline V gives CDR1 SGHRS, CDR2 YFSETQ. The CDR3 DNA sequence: TGCGCCAGCAGCTCCGGGACAGGCTACGAGCAGTACTTC. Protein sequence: CASSSGTGYEQYF.